What follows are 3 T cell receptor beta chains derived from one specimen sequenced in a study of blood T cell repertoires in COVID-19. Clones were sequenced by immunoSEQ multiplex PCR, and TCRdb holds only the in-frame ones, with some missing. Of over 110,000 clones listed, approximately 81% were seen once; the top ten hold around 5.5%. The sequencing input was PBMCs or T cells enriched from blood (not recorded which). The receptors were sampled from a man aged 35-49 years with acute COVID-19.

The chain couples TRBV19 to TRBJ1-3; TRBD1 might be the D (5 bases). The CDR3 runs to 15 residues. The V and J ends lost 5 bases and 0 bases respectively, with 11 bases between them. CDR1 is LNHDA and CDR2 is SQIVND in the germline V gene (reference sequence). The CDR3, as DNA: TGTGCCAGTAGTGAACAGGCCTTCTCTGGAAACACCATATATTTT. As protein: CASSEQAFSGNTIYF.

V gene TRBV5-1 combines with J gene TRBJ1-6; 8 nucleotides match TRBD1. In germline, CDR1 is SGHRS, CDR2 YFSETQ. The CDR3 runs 15 residues. With V trimmed by 0 bases and J by 7 bases, 3 bases remained unmatched. The CDR3 sequence: CASSLETGVNSPLHF. The CDR3 DNA is TGCGCCAGCAGCTTGGAGACAGGGGTGAATTCACCCCTCCACTTT.

This clone was picked up a small number of times. This chain joins TRBV28 and TRBJ1-5; D is perhaps TRBD1 (5 bases). This CDR3 has 17 residues. Deletions cut 6 bases from V and 4 bases from J, with 22 bases between. Germline assignment: CDR1 MDHEN and CDR2 SYDVKM. CDR3: CASSPRLGGEKNQPQHF. The CDR3 nucleotides are TGTGCCAGCAGCCCGCGGCTGGGGGGGGAAAAAAATCAGCCCCAGCATTTT.